The 24 T cell receptor beta chains listed next were all sequenced from one sample in a study of cytomegalovirus exposure and HLA in healthy donors. PCR amplification relied on 60 Vbeta primers (plus 13 Jbeta primers). The table came from immunoSEQ multiplex PCR; TCRdb's copy has only in-frame clones and leaves some out. The sample lists about 110,000 clones; around three quarters were seen once. Material: PBMCs. The receptor source for this set is a female donor in good health and CMV-seropositive.

The CDR3 here is CASSPLGGQGETQYF. CDR3 coding DNA: TGTGCCAGCAGTCCCCTGGGGGGACAGGGAGAGACCCAGTACTTC. This chain links TRBV2 with TRBJ2-5, with 9 bases identical to TRBD1. The CDR3 contains 15 residues. Germline V gene data show CDR1 as SNHLY and CDR2 as FYNNEI. J lost 4 bases, V lost 5 bases, and 8 bases had no gene match.

This sequence joins TRBV6-1 and TRBJ2-7, with D possibly TRBD1 on 6 matching bases. The CDR3 consists of 17 residues. In germline, CDR1 is MNHNS, CDR2 SASEGT. The ends were cut back, 4 bases at V and 0 bases at J, with 19 bases in the middle. For the CDR3, the DNA is TGTGCCAGCAGTGGGCGATATGGACAGACGAGCTCCTACGAGCAGTACTTC. This codes for CASSGRYGQTSSYEQYF.

The chain recombines TRBV12-2 with TRBJ2-1; the table gives TRBD1 as D, unverified against the DNA. TRBV12-2 is noted as a pseudogene. The CDR3 loop spans 16 amino acids. CDR3 DNA sequence: TGTGCAAGTCGCTTAGCCCCAGGGTTAGACTACAATGAGCAGTTCTTC. Amino acid sequence: CASRLAPGLDYNEQFF.

This clone was counted between two and nine times. V gene TRBV18 combines with J gene TRBJ2-5; D call uncertain. This CDR3 has 18 amino acids. V was pared by 2 bases and J by 1 base, with 20 bases between. Germline CDR1 reads KGHSH; CDR2 reads LQKENI. The CDR3 DNA is TGTGCCAGCTCACCAATGAACCCATTAGCCGTTTCCCAAGAGACCCAGTACTTC. This translates into CASSPMNPLAVSQETQYF. The full variable domain, its missing parts supplied by reference TRBV18 and TRBJ2-5, is NAGVMQNPRHLVRRRGQEARLRCSPMKGHSHVYWYRQLPEEGLKFMVYLQKENIIDESGMPKERFSAEFPKEGPSILRIQQVVRGDSAAYFCASSPMNPLAVSQETQYFGPGTRLLVL.

The chain combines TRBV7-3 with TRBJ2-3; a weak D match, TRBD2 (6 bases). The CDR3 is made up of 15 amino acids. Germline CDR1 is SGHTA and CDR2 is FQGTGA. Trimming removed 5 bases at V and 4 bases at J, with 16 bases between. The CDR3 sequence is CASSARGSGADTQYF. DNA for the CDR3: TGTGCCAGCAGCGCCCGGGGGAGTGGAGCAGATACGCAGTATTTT.

The V call is TRBV9, the J call TRBJ2-1, with D possibly matching TRBD2 (7 bases). The CDR3 is 15 amino acids. V lost 0 bases and J lost 9, with 16 bases in between. Germline V lookup: CDR1 SGDLS, CDR2 YYNGEE. The CDR3 nucleotides are TGTGCCAGCAGCGTAGAGGGGGGAGGGCTAGGTGAGCAGTTCTTC. Its translation: CASSVEGGGLGEQFF.

The V and J genes are TRBV5-1 and TRBJ2-1; D unclear. Per the germline V gene, CDR1 is SGHRS and CDR2 is YFSETQ. CDR3 length: 13 amino acids. V gave up 0 bases and J gave up 6 bases, with 7 bases separating them. CDR3 amino acids: CASSLGPGNEQFF. The CDR3 DNA sequence: TGCGCCAGCAGCTTGGGGCCAGGCAATGAGCAGTTCTTC.

The chain links TRBV28 to TRBJ2-7; 7 nucleotides agree with TRBD1. This CDR3 comprises 14 residues. The trim removed 2 bases at V and 2 bases at J, leaving 3 bases unmatched. Germline CDR1 and CDR2: MDHEN and SYDVKM. For the CDR3, the DNA is TGTGCCAGCAGTTTAGTTGGGACAGCCTACGAGCAGTACTTC. Amino acid sequence: CASSLVGTAYEQYF.

As to this clone: The identical CDR3 is also encoded by other nucleotide sequences in the sample. This chain uses TRBV28 with TRBJ2-7; no reliable D call. This CDR3 is 11 amino acids long. The germline CDR1 and CDR2 sequences are MDHEN and SYDVKM. Trimming cost V 8 bases and J 2 bases, with 7 bases left between them. This CDR3 reads CASGLAYEQYF. In DNA, the CDR3 is TGTGCCAGCGGGCTGGCCTACGAGCAGTACTTC.

This clone has a handful of counts. CDR3 sequence reads: CASSPDRGLQETQYF. CDR3 bases: TGTGCCAGCTCACCGGACAGGGGACTACAAGAGACCCAGTACTTC. The chain joins TRBV18 to TRBJ2-5; 9 bases are a match to TRBD1. The CDR3 runs 15 residues. V dropped 3 bases and J dropped 2; count of bases not matched to a gene: 4. Germline CDR1 reads KGHSH; CDR2 reads LQKENI. Full variable domain (outside the CDR3, taken from reference TRBV18 and TRBJ2-5): NAGVMQNPRHLVRRRGQEARLRCSPMKGHSHVYWYRQLPEEGLKFMVYLQKENIIDESGMPKERFSAEFPKEGPSILRIQQVVRGDSAAYFCASSPDRGLQETQYFGPGTRLLVL.

The chain recombines TRBV30 with TRBJ2-7, with D perhaps matching TRBD1 (6 bases). Germline values: CDR1 GTSNPN, CDR2 SVGIG (reference sequence). This CDR3 region has 13 residues. Trimming shortened V by 3 bases and J by 2 bases, and 11 bases separated the two germline ends. As DNA, the CDR3 is TGTGCCTGGAGCCATTACAGGGCCTACGAGCAGTACTTC. It translates to CAWSHYRAYEQYF.

As for this clone: One end of the junction fails to match germline, which may point to a read error. V gene TRBV5-1 combines with J gene TRBJ2-2; D not certain. The V gene's germline CDR1 is SGHRS and CDR2 YFSETQ. The CDR3 extends over 14 amino acids. In DNA, the CDR3 is TGCGCCAGCAGATTGGCCCATCCCACCGGGGAGCTGTTTTTT. It translates to CASRLAHPTGELFF.

The chain joins TRBV6-1 to TRBJ2-1; 10 bases agree with TRBD1. The CDR3 extends over 14 amino acids. J lost 4 bases, V lost 5 bases, and 2 bases had no gene match. Germline loops: CDR1 MNHNS, CDR2 SASEGT. The CDR3 DNA follows: TGTGCCAGCAGTCGGGACAGGGGTTACAATGAGCAGTTCTTC. It specifies CASSRDRGYNEQFF.

About this clone itself: Other DNA sequences from this sample encode an identical CDR3 as well. The V call is TRBV5-1, the J call TRBJ2-7, with TRBD2 matching 7 bases. Germline V gives CDR1 SGHRS, CDR2 YFSETQ. Trimming removed 5 bases from V and 1 base from J; junction bases left unmatched: 6. The CDR3 length is 14 residues. This chain's CDR3 is CASSFGGGSYEQYF. In DNA form, the CDR3 reads TGCGCCAGCAGTTTTGGGGGGGGGTCCTACGAGCAGTACTTC.

The chain links TRBV5-6 to TRBJ1-1; D possibly corresponds to TRBD1 (6 bases). Deletions cut 0 bases from V and 3 bases from J, with 21 bases between. The germline gives CDR1 SGHDT, CDR2 YYEEEE. This CDR3 has 18 amino acids. CDR3 protein: CASSLVGSGREGDTEAFF. CDR3 in DNA: TGTGCCAGCAGCTTGGTCGGAAGTGGGAGGGAGGGGGACACTGAAGCTTTCTTT. Filled out from reference TRBV5-6 and TRBJ1-1, the complete variable domain reads DAGVTQSPTHLIKTRGQQVTLRCSPKSGHDTVSWYQQALGQGPQFIFQYYEEEERQRGNFPDRFSGHQFPNYSSELNVNALLLGDSALYLCASSLVGSGREGDTEAFFGQGTRLTVV.

Worth noting for this clone: The same CDR3 is also encoded by other DNA sequences in this sample. The chain carries TRBV18 and TRBJ2-7; D unresolved. This CDR3 contains 15 residues. V lost 2 bases, J lost 4 bases, and 15 bases lay in between. Germline V gives CDR1 KGHSH, CDR2 LQKENI. CDR3 loop: CASSPDQVSVYEQYF. The CDR3 region has the DNA TGTGCCAGCTCACCAGACCAGGTGTCCGTTTACGAGCAGTACTTC.

This chain's CDR3 is CASSALGQGNTDTQYF. The CDR3 nucleotides read TGTGCCAGCAGCGCGCTGGGACAGGGTAACACAGATACGCAGTATTTT. The chain couples TRBV9 to TRBJ2-3; 9 bases map to TRBD1. The junction had 7 bases not matched to a gene; V was cut back by 3 bases and J by 2 bases. The CDR3 is 16 residues long. Looked up from germline, CDR1 is SGDLS and CDR2 is YYNGEE.

The rearrangement uses TRBV7-6 and TRBJ2-2, with TRBD1 matching 10 bases. CDR3 length: 15 amino acids. With V trimmed by 4 bases and J by 5 bases, 4 bases remained unmatched. Germline V CDR1 and CDR2: SGHVS, FNYEAQ. The CDR3 DNA follows: TGTGCCAGCAGCTCGACAGGGGGCTTTACCGGGGAGCTGTTTTTT. It is translated as CASSSTGGFTGELFF.

The V and J genes are TRBV14 and TRBJ1-1; D gene uncertain. Germline-derived CDR1 and CDR2 are SGHDN and FVKESK. With 5 bases removed from V and 0 bases from J, the gap between germline ends came to 13 bases. The CDR3 loop spans 15 amino acids. For the CDR3, the DNA is TGTGCCAGCAGCGCCTCACAGAACATGAACACTGAAGCTTTCTTT. It is translated as CASSASQNMNTEAFF. Combining the CDR3 with reference TRBV14 and TRBJ1-1 gives the whole variable domain EAGVTQFPSHSVIEKGQTVTLRCDPISGHDNLYWYRRVMGKEIKFLLHFVKESKQDESGMPNNRFLAERTGGTYSTLKVQPAELEDSGVYFCASSASQNMNTEAFFGQGTRLTVV.

The chain uses TRBV19 and TRBJ1-3; weak D call: TRBD1 (6 bases). Germline-derived CDR1 and CDR2 are LNHDA and SQIVND (reference sequence). V was trimmed by 2 bases and J by 3 bases, leaving 11 bases between them. CDR3 length: 15 amino acids. The CDR3 DNA is TGTGCCAGTAGTATAACCCGGGACAATGGAAACACCATATATTTT. It encodes CASSITRDNGNTIYF.

The chain uses TRBV19 and TRBJ1-5, with 7 bases lining up with TRBD1. The CDR3 covers 15 residues. Germline V gene lookup returns CDR1 LNHDA and CDR2 SQIVND (reference sequence). Germline trimming cut 4 bases from V and 3 bases from J; bases unmatched to any gene: 6. The CDR3 DNA is TGTGCCAGTAGTAGACAGGGAGGTAACAATCAGCCCCAGCATTTT. It encodes CASSRQGGNNQPQHF.

This chain joins TRBV5-6 and TRBJ2-7; D is perhaps TRBD2 (6 bases). Germline V gene sequence: CDR1 SGHDT, CDR2 YYEEEE. The CDR3 is 15 residues long. V was clipped by 4 bases and J by 2 bases, with 16 bases between them. CDR3 in amino acids: CASSVGLLATYEQYF. In DNA, the CDR3 is TGTGCCAGCAGCGTAGGACTACTGGCAACCTACGAGCAGTACTTC. Supplemented by reference TRBV5-6 and TRBJ2-7, the full variable domain reads DAGVTQSPTHLIKTRGQQVTLRCSPKSGHDTVSWYQQALGQGPQFIFQYYEEEERQRGNFPDRFSGHQFPNYSSELNVNALLLGDSALYLCASSVGLLATYEQYFGPGTRLTVT.

The chain is built from TRBV6-1 and TRBJ1-4, with D possibly being TRBD1 (6 bases). CDR1 and CDR2 (germline): MNHNS, SASEGT. Trimming pared 5 bases from V and 0 bases from J, leaving 10 bases between. The CDR3 has 15 amino acids. This chain's CDR3 is CASSNNRATNEKLFF. CDR3 bases: TGTGCCAGCAGTAACAACAGGGCAACTAATGAAAAACTGTTTTTT.

This clone turned up a few times. This sequence joins TRBV11-2 and TRBJ2-2, with TRBD2 identical over 10 bases. CDR3 size: 14 residues. Germline-derived CDR1 and CDR2 are SGHAT and FQNNGV. V was clipped by 5 bases and J by 4 bases; unmatched bases: 1. CDR3 coding DNA: TGTGCCAGCAGCCTAGCGGGAGTCACCGGGGAGCTGTTTTTT. Its protein product is CASSLAGVTGELFF.